This T cell receptor (beta chain) was identified during a study of technical replicates of blood from a handful of donors. Germline CDR1 is SGHTA and CDR2 is FQGNSA. Trimming shortened V by 5 bases and J by 5 bases, and 12 bases separated the two germline ends. The length of the CDR3 is 13 residues. The repertoire was sequenced with immunoSEQ multiplex PCR; TCRdb's copy has only in-frame clones and lacks some. The sample has 11,000 to 15,000 clones, 80% seen once. The sequence was obtained from a human donor in good health. Sequences were obtained from PBMCs. The rearrangement joins TRBV7-2 to TRBJ2-5, with D hard to call. The CDR3: CASSPIRRETQYF. CDR3 coding DNA: TGTGCCAGCAGCCCTATCCGGCGGGAGACCCAGTACTTC.